What follows describes a single TCR beta chain. Recent acute infections and vaccinations were absent in the healthy HIV-negative adult donors. This entry comes from a study of shared clonotypes between healthy human individuals. Clones were read by immunoSEQ multiplex PCR, and TCRdb kept only the in-frame ones, dropping some. The data show roughly 2 million clones, 85% to 95% seen once. This receptor was taken from a man aged 18 to 30 in good health. Input material: naive CD4+ T cells sorted from blood. The subset here: CD45RA+ positively selected.

This chain's CDR3 is CASSQVLGLGNQPQHF. Written as DNA, the CDR3 is TGCGCCAGCAGCCAAGTCCTGGGACTGGGAAATCAGCCCCAGCATTTT. The chain recombines TRBV4-3 with TRBJ1-5, with D possibly matching TRBD1 (5 bases). Germline-derived CDR1 and CDR2 are LGHNA and YSLEER. V was clipped by 1 base and J by 4 bases, with 14 bases between them. The CDR3 extends over 16 amino acids.